These T cell receptor beta chains were read from a single sample in a study of cytomegalovirus exposure and HLA in healthy donors. Profiling relied on immunoSEQ multiplex PCR, and the TCRdb table lists in-frame clones only, not all of them. The table records 130,000 to 150,000 clones, approximately 73% of them present only once. The specimen was PBMCs. The receptors derive from a woman aged 18-29 years in good health and CMV-seronegative. Each CDR3 is given with its conserved first and last residue. The D gene is left open where the match is weak. Some rows mark clone size as missing; the rest say once, few, many or name a class of expanded clone.

size: few; D: TRBD2; J: TRBJ2-2; V: TRBV9; DNA: TGTGCCAGCACTGGCGGGGGGCGCCCTACGAACACCGGGGAGCTGTTTTTT; CDR3: CASTGGGRPTNTGELFF
size: .; D: .; J: TRBJ2-1; V: TRBV7-2; DNA: TGTGCCAGCAGCTTAGTGGCTGCCTCCTACAATGAGCAGTTCTTC; CDR3: CASSLVAASYNEQFF
size: .; D: TRBD1; J: TRBJ1-1; V: TRBV6-1; DNA: TGTGCCAGCAGAGGGACAGGGGGGGGGACTGAAGCTTTCTTT; CDR3: CASRGTGGGTEAFF
size: few; D: .; J: TRBJ2-3; V: TRBV10-1; DNA: TGCGCCATAAAAACAGGTAACCCGGGTGCAGATACGCAGTATTTT; CDR3: CAIKTGNPGADTQYF
size: once; D: TRBD1; J: TRBJ1-2; V: TRBV5-6; DNA: TGTGCCAGCAGCTCGGGACAGGCCTTCTATGGCTACACCTTC; CDR3: CASSSGQAFYGYTF
size: .; D: .; J: TRBJ1-5; V: TRBV19; DNA: TGTGCCAGTAGTATTACGTGGCAGGGCTGGCAGCCCCAGCATTTT; CDR3: CASSITWQGWQPQHF
size: .; D: TRBD2; J: TRBJ2-7; V: TRBV7-2; DNA: TGTGCCAGCAGCTTTCGACTAGCGGGGGACTACGAGCAGTACTTC; CDR3: CASSFRLAGDYEQYF
size: .; D: TRBD1; J: TRBJ1-1; V: TRBV10-3; DNA: TGTGCCATCGGACAGGTGAACACTGAAGCTTTCTTT; CDR3: CAIGQVNTEAFF
size: once; D: TRBD2; J: TRBJ2-3; V: TRBV6-5; DNA: TGTGCCAGCAGTAGCGGGGGTAAAACAGATACGCAGTATTTT; CDR3: CASSSGGKTDTQYF
size: once; D: .; J: TRBJ2-5; V: TRBV13; DNA: TGTGCCAGTAGAGGGCGGCAAGAGACCCAGTACTTC; CDR3: CASRGRQETQYF
size: .; D: .; J: TRBJ2-1; V: TRBV4-2; DNA: TGTGCCAGCAGCCAAGAAGCGGGCAGTCACAATGAGCAGTTCTTC; CDR3: CASSQEAGSHNEQFF
size: .; D: .; J: TRBJ2-1; V: TRBV6-5; DNA: TGTGCCAGCAGTTTCCGGGACGGGGGATACAATGAGCAGTTCTTC; CDR3: CASSFRDGGYNEQFF
size: .; D: TRBD2; J: TRBJ2-1; V: TRBV4-3; DNA: TGCGCCAGCAGCCAAGTAGCGGGAGCTTCCTACAATGAGCAGTTCTTC; CDR3: CASSQVAGASYNEQFF
size: .; D: TRBD2; J: TRBJ2-5; V: TRBV25-1; DNA: TGTGCCAGCAGTGAACTCGGACTAGCGGGAGCGGGGGAGACCCAGTACTTC; CDR3: CASSELGLAGAGETQYF
size: .; D: .; J: TRBJ1-5; V: TRBV30; DNA: TGTGCCTGGCGCCGCCAGGGCTTCAATCAGCCCCAGCATTTT; CDR3: CAWRRQGFNQPQHF
size: few; D: TRBD1; J: TRBJ1-6; V: TRBV4-3; DNA: TGCGCCAGCAGCCAAGCTCGACAGGGGCATTCACCCCTCCACTTT; CDR3: CASSQARQGHSPLHF
size: .; D: TRBD2; J: TRBJ2-7; V: TRBV7-8; DNA: TGTGCCAGCAGCTCGGGACTAGCGGGGGTGAACTACGAGCAGTACTTC; CDR3: CASSSGLAGVNYEQYF
size: .; D: .; J: TRBJ2-5; V: TRBV5-1; DNA: TGCGCCAGCAGCCAGACTAGTATGCGCCAAGAGACCCAGTACTTC; CDR3: CASSQTSMRQETQYF
size: .; D: .; J: TRBJ2-1; V: TRBV30; DNA: TGTGCCTGGGCTGATTGGGTTGGGGACTCCCCCTACAATGAGCAGTTCTTC; CDR3: CAWADWVGDSPYNEQFF
size: .; D: .; J: TRBJ2-7; V: TRBV7-2; DNA: TGTGCCAGCAGCTTATTTATAGGGGAGGCCTACGAGCAGTACTTC; CDR3: CASSLFIGEAYEQYF
size: medium-sized; D: TRBD2; J: TRBJ2-1; V: TRBV4-1; DNA: TGCGCCAGCAGCTTTCGGACTAGCGGGAGGAATGAGCAGTTCTTC; CDR3: CASSFRTSGRNEQFF
size: .; D: .; J: TRBJ1-1; V: TRBV15; DNA: TGTGCCACCAGGACTAGTCTAAATGAAGCTTTCTTT; CDR3: CATRTSLNEAFF
size: .; D: .; J: TRBJ2-6; V: TRBV7-9; DNA: TGTGCCAGCAGCTTAGCAGACACCCCGTCTGGGGCCAACGTCCTGACTTTC; CDR3: CASSLADTPSGANVLTF
size: .; D: .; J: TRBJ2-3; V: TRBV20-1; DNA: TGCAGTGGGGGGGGCGATACGCAGTATTTT; CDR3: CSGGGDTQYF
size: .; D: TRBD1; J: TRBJ1-6; V: TRBV14; DNA: TGTGCCAGCAGCCAAGATATTACGGGACAGGGCCTTTCACCCCTCCACTTT; CDR3: CASSQDITGQGLSPLHF
size: .; D: .; J: TRBJ2-5; V: TRBV15; DNA: TGTGCCACCAGCGAGATGGAAGGGGGTGGAGAGACCCAGTACTTC; CDR3: CATSEMEGGGETQYF
size: few; D: .; J: TRBJ2-4; V: TRBV5-8; DNA: TGTGCCAGCAGCTTGGAAGGGGCTAAAAACATTCAGTACTTC; CDR3: CASSLEGAKNIQYF
size: .; D: .; J: TRBJ2-7; V: TRBV28; DNA: TGTGCCAGCAGGGGCTATCAGGGAAAAATGGCCGAGCAGTACTTC; CDR3: CASRGYQGKMAEQYF
size: .; D: .; J: TRBJ2-5; V: TRBV11-2; DNA: TGTGCCAGCAGCTTAGGACAGGTACAAAGAGAGACCCAGTACTTC; CDR3: CASSLGQVQRETQYF
size: .; D: .; J: TRBJ2-1; V: TRBV9; DNA: TGTGCCAGCAGCAAGACGGGACAAGACTACAATGAGCAGTTCTTC; CDR3: CASSKTGQDYNEQFF
size: .; D: .; J: TRBJ1-1; V: TRBV6-5; DNA: TGTGCCAGCAGTTACCGGGACATTCGGCGCACTGAAGCTTTCTTT; CDR3: CASSYRDIRRTEAFF
size: few; D: .; J: TRBJ1-2; V: TRBV7-3; DNA: TGTGCCAGCAGCTCGCAGGGAAGAGATGGCTACACCTTC; CDR3: CASSSQGRDGYTF
size: .; D: .; J: TRBJ2-5; V: TRBV5-1; DNA: TGCGCCAGCAGCTTGGGGGACACCTGGTGGGAGACCCAGTACTTC; CDR3: CASSLGDTWWETQYF
size: few; D: .; J: TRBJ2-1; V: TRBV4-3; DNA: TGCGCCAGCAGCCAAGATTTCGTAGGGGGCAATGAGCAGTTCTTC; CDR3: CASSQDFVGGNEQFF
size: .; D: .; J: TRBJ2-1; V: TRBV7-9; DNA: TGTGCCAGCAGCTTAAATGGGGAGGCTTACAATGAGCAGTTCTTC; CDR3: CASSLNGEAYNEQFF
size: once; D: .; J: TRBJ2-7; V: TRBV4-2; DNA: TGTGCCAGCAGCCAAGTCTTGCGGGGCTACGAGCAGTACTTC; CDR3: CASSQVLRGYEQYF
size: .; D: .; J: TRBJ2-1; V: TRBV5-1; DNA: TGCGCCAGCAGCTCAAAGCGCCAGCGACAGAACTCCTACAATGAGCAGTTCTTC; CDR3: CASSSKRQRQNSYNEQFF
size: .; D: .; J: TRBJ2-3; V: TRBV28; DNA: TGTGCCAGCAGGCTGCGAGAGGCGCAGTATTTT; CDR3: CASRLREAQYF
size: .; D: .; J: TRBJ1-6; V: TRBV18; DNA: TGTGCCACTCAAGAGGGTATCAATTCACCCCTCCACTTT; CDR3: CATQEGINSPLHF
size: .; D: .; J: TRBJ1-1; V: TRBV29-1; DNA: TGCAGCACGAGGGACTGGAACACTGAAGCTTTCTTT; CDR3: CSTRDWNTEAFF
size: .; D: .; J: TRBJ2-1; V: TRBV21-1; DNA: TGTGCCAGCAGCATGAACCTAGCGGGAGAGGGCAATGAGCAGTTCTTC; CDR3: CASSMNLAGEGNEQFF
size: .; D: TRBD2; J: TRBJ2-1; V: TRBV30; DNA: TGTGCCTGGAGATTTGTGGAAGGGAGGGGCTCCTACAATGAGCAGTTCTTC; CDR3: CAWRFVEGRGSYNEQFF
size: .; D: .; J: TRBJ1-6; V: TRBV27; DNA: TGTGCCAGCAGTTGGGGGACTTCAGGGAATTCACCCCTCCACTTT; CDR3: CASSWGTSGNSPLHF
size: .; D: .; J: TRBJ1-3; V: TRBV18; DNA: TGTGCCAGCTCACCACAAGCGGCGAACTCTGGAAACACCATATATTTT; CDR3: CASSPQAANSGNTIYF
size: few; D: .; J: TRBJ2-3; V: TRBV6-5; DNA: TGTGCCAGCAGAAGTTTCAGAAACACAGATACGCAGTATTTT; CDR3: CASRSFRNTDTQYF
size: few; D: TRBD1; J: TRBJ1-5; V: TRBV7-2; DNA: TGTGCCAGCAAACAGGGGGGTTATAGCAATCAGCCCCAGCATTTT; CDR3: CASKQGGYSNQPQHF
size: .; D: .; J: TRBJ1-4; V: TRBV6-5; DNA: TGTGCCAGCAGTTACTCTCCCAGGAAGAATGAAGGACTGTTTTTT; CDR3: CASSYSPRKNEGLFF
size: .; D: .; J: TRBJ2-1; V: TRBV28; DNA: TGTGCCAGCAGTTTGCCCGGGACAACCTACAATGAGCAGTTCTTC; CDR3: CASSLPGTTYNEQFF
size: .; D: .; J: TRBJ2-4; V: TRBV19; DNA: TGTGCCAGTAGACAGGGATTAGCCAAAAACAGTCAGTACTTC; CDR3: CASRQGLAKNSQYF
size: .; D: TRBD1; J: TRBJ1-2; V: TRBV4-1; DNA: TGCGCCAGCAGCCAAAAAGGGGGCGGCGGCTACACCTTC; CDR3: CASSQKGGGGYTF
size: .; D: .; J: TRBJ1-5; V: TRBV7-9; DNA: TGTGCCAGCAGCCCGGGGGTTGGCCTCAATCAGCCCCAGCATTTT; CDR3: CASSPGVGLNQPQHF